The 17 T cell receptor beta chains given below trace back to one sample, sequenced in a study of cytomegalovirus exposure and HLA in healthy donors. 60 Vbeta and 13 Jbeta primers were used in PCR. Generated by immunoSEQ multiplex PCR, the TCRdb table keeps only in-frame clones and is missing some. Of 90,000 or so clones listed, under 90% are singletons. The source material was PBMCs. The source of these receptors is a middle-aged man in good health and CMV-seronegative.

The chain employs TRBV11-2 and TRBJ2-7; TRBD1 matches at 7 bases. Germline loops: CDR1 SGHAT, CDR2 FQNNGV. The CDR3 totals 13 residues. The trim removed 5 bases at V and 6 bases at J, leaving 7 bases unmatched. Here the CDR3 DNA reads TGTGCCAGCAGCCCCGACAGGGCAAGCGAGCAGTACTTC. Amino acids: CASSPDRASEQYF.

The J gene is TRBJ2-5, the V gene TRBV6-5; no reliable D call. The CDR3 sequence is 15 residues long. The V end was cut by 4 bases, the J end by 4 bases, with 16 bases between. Germline CDR1 and CDR2: MNHEY and SVGAGI. Written as DNA, the CDR3 is TGTGCCAGCAGTTCCCATACTAAGTCGACAGAGACCCAGTACTTC. This encodes CASSSHTKSTETQYF.

V usage is TRBV7-3 and J usage is TRBJ2-1, with 8 nucleotides matching TRBD2. Germline V gene data show CDR1 as SGHTA and CDR2 as FQGTGA. The length of the CDR3 is 15 residues. Trimming cost V 3 bases and J 6 bases; bases outside gene matches: 7. CDR3 region: CASSFLSGSGNEQFF. CDR3 coding DNA: TGTGCCAGCAGCTTCCTAAGCGGGAGCGGCAATGAGCAGTTCTTC.

This chain connects TRBV6-5 to TRBJ2-2, with D possibly TRBD1 on 5 matching bases. V was clipped by 6 bases and J by 6 bases, with 11 bases between them. Germline CDR1 and CDR2: MNHEY and SVGAGI. The CDR3 length is 13 residues. The CDR3 loop is CASRTAGPGELFF. CDR3 sequence (DNA): TGTGCCAGCAGGACAGCAGGGCCCGGGGAGCTGTTTTTT.

This clone was seen only once. This CDR3 reads CASSSQGGDPFYNEQFF. The CDR3 bases are TGTGCCAGCAGCAGCCAGGGGGGAGACCCCTTCTACAATGAGCAGTTCTTC. The rearrangement links TRBV7-3 to TRBJ2-1; possible D gene TRBD1, 7 bases. CDR3 length: 17 amino acids. V was pared by 5 bases and J by 3 bases, with 20 bases between. Germline CDR1 is SGHTA and CDR2 is FQGTGA.

V usage is TRBV18 and J usage is TRBJ1-5; D possibly corresponds to TRBD1 (6 bases). CDR3 size: 15 residues. V was cut by 3 bases and J by 5 bases, with 14 bases left in between. Per the germline V gene, CDR1 is KGHSH and CDR2 is LQKENI. The CDR3 sequence: CASSPLRGADQPQHF. CDR3 sequence (DNA): TGTGCCAGCTCACCCCTACGGGGGGCCGATCAGCCCCAGCATTTT.

This chain joins TRBV9 and TRBJ1-2; TRBD1 matches at 10 bases. The germline CDR1 and CDR2 sequences are SGDLS and YYNGEE. The CDR3 loop spans 15 amino acids. The J segment lost 6 bases and the V segment lost 0 bases, leaving 5 bases of the junction unmatched. This chain's CDR3 is CASSVAAGTGDGYTF. The CDR3 bases are TGTGCCAGCAGCGTAGCGGCCGGGACAGGGGATGGCTACACCTTC.

For the CDR3, the DNA is TGTGCCAGCACCCCGGGACAGATAAAATCCTATGGCTACACCTTC. Protein product: CASTPGQIKSYGYTF. V and J are TRBV2 and TRBJ1-2, with 7 bases that match TRBD1. V was pared by 7 bases and J by 4 bases, with 12 bases of the junction left unmatched. Germline V gene sequence: CDR1 SNHLY, CDR2 FYNNEI. This CDR3 region has 15 residues.

The chain joins TRBV11-2 to TRBJ2-7, with 7 bases matching TRBD2. J lost 2 bases, V lost 5 bases, and 9 bases had no gene match. This CDR3 is 15 amino acids long. Looked up from germline, CDR1 is SGHAT and CDR2 is FQNNGV. CDR3 bases: TGTGCCAGCAGCCCCTCGGCAGGGAGGGCCTACGAGCAGTACTTC. Protein sequence: CASSPSAGRAYEQYF.

The genes are TRBV6-1 and TRBJ2-3, with a weak D call TRBD2 (6 bases). The CDR3 runs 15 residues. The germline V gene encodes CDR1 MNHNS and CDR2 SASEGT. V was trimmed by 2 bases and J by 7 bases, leaving 16 bases between them. The DNA of the CDR3 is TGTGCCAGCAGTGAACAGGCGGGGTCTGTGAATACGCAGTATTTT. This translates into CASSEQAGSVNTQYF.

The chain joins TRBV5-1 to TRBJ1-1, with D unresolved. This CDR3 contains 13 residues. V lost 5 bases and J 6 bases, leaving 14 bases between the germline ends. From germline, CDR1 is SGHRS and CDR2 YFSETQ. The CDR3 loop is CASRFIGEPEAFF. The CDR3 nucleotides are TGCGCCAGCAGATTCATCGGGGAGCCTGAAGCTTTCTTT.

This clone is a singleton in its sample. The gene calls are TRBV4-2 and TRBJ2-3; 7 bases align to TRBD2. CDR3 size: 16 residues. Trimming at V came to 0 bases and at J to 4 bases, leaving 7 bases not matched to a gene. Per the germline V gene, CDR1 is LGHNA and CDR2 is YNFKEQ. The CDR3 DNA follows: TGTGCCAGCAGCCAAGATAGGGCGGGAGTGGCAGATACGCAGTATTTT. Translation gives CASSQDRAGVADTQYF.

This sequence joins TRBV4-2 and TRBJ2-1, with 11 positions matching TRBD2. V lost 4 bases, J lost 4 bases, and 3 bases stayed unmatched. CDR1 LGHNA and CDR2 YNFKEQ come from the germline V gene. This CDR3 comprises 15 residues. The CDR3 DNA follows: TGTGCCAGCAGCCCGGGACTAGCGGAGTACAATGAGCAGTTCTTC. Its protein is CASSPGLAEYNEQFF.

This chain connects TRBV29-1 to TRBJ1-2; weak D call: TRBD1 (5 bases). The V end was cut by 6 bases, the J end by 4 bases, with 12 bases between. This CDR3 region has 12 residues. Germline V gives CDR1 SQVTM, CDR2 ANQGSEA. In DNA, the CDR3 is TGCAGCGTGATTACTCAGGGCTATGGCTACACCTTC. Its protein product is CSVITQGYGYTF.

The CDR3 here is CASSEQGHGETQYF. CDR3 bases: TGTGCCAGCAGCGAACAGGGTCACGGAGAGACCCAGTACTTC. The rearrangement joins TRBV9 to TRBJ2-5; possibly TRBD1 for D (6 bases). This CDR3 region has 14 residues. Trimming cost V 3 bases and J 4 bases, with 13 bases left between them. Germline assignment: CDR1 SGDLS and CDR2 YYNGEE.

A single count supports this clone. The V and J genes are TRBV25-1 and TRBJ1-3, with TRBD1 matching over 7 bases. Germline V lookup: CDR1 MGHDK, CDR2 SYGVNS. The CDR3 is made up of 14 amino acids. The V and J ends lost 4 bases and 4 bases, in that order; junction bases with no gene match: 4. CDR3 bases: TGTGCCAGCAGTGTTCCGGGACAGGGAAACACCATATATTTT. This gives the protein CASSVPGQGNTIYF.

The V and J genes are TRBV5-4 and TRBJ2-1; D might be TRBD2 (6 bases). Trimming pared 3 bases from V and 9 bases from J, leaving 22 bases between. This CDR3 is 16 amino acids long. Looked up from germline, CDR1 is SGHNT and CDR2 is YYREEE (reference sequence). The CDR3, as DNA: TGTGCCAGCAGCTCCTCACCGCCCCGGGAGATGGGTGAGCAGTTCTTC. This encodes CASSSSPPREMGEQFF.